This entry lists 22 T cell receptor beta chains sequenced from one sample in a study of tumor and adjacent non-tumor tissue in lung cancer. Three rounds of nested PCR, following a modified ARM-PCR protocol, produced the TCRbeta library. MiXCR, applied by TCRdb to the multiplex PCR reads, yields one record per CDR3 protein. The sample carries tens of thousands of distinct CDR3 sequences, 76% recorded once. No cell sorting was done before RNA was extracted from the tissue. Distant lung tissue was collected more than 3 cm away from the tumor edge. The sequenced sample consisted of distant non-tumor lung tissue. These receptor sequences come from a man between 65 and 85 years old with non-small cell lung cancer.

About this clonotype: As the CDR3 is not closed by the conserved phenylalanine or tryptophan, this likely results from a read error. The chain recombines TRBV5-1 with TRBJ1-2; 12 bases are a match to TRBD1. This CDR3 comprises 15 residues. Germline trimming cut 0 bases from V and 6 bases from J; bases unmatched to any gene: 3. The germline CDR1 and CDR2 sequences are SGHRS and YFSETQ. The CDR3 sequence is CASSLAGTGGNGYTL. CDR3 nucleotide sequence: TGCGCCAGCAGCTTGGCCGGGACAGGGGGCAATGGCTACACCTTA.

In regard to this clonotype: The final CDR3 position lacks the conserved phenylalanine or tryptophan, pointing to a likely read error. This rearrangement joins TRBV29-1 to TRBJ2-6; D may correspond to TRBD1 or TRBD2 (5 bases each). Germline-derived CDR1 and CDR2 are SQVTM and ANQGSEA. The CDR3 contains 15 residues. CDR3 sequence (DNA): TGCAGCGTTGACTTCTTGAACTCTGGGGGCAACGTCCTGACTTTG. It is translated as CSVDFLNSGGNVLTL.

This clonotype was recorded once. The CDR3 DNA is TGTGCCAGGAACAGCGGGAATGAGCAGTTCTTC. Translated, it gives CARNSGNEQFF. The chain has TRBV6-5 and TRBJ2-1; tentatively, D is TRBD2 (6 bases). V lost 9 bases and J 7 bases, leaving 10 bases between the germline ends. The CDR3 consists of 11 residues. The V gene's germline CDR1 is MNHEY and CDR2 SVGAGI.

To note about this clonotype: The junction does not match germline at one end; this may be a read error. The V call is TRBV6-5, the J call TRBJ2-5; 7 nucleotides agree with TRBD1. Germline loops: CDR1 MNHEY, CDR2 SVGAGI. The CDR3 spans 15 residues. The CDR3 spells CASCSRQGFRETRYF. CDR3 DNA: TGTGCCAGCTGTTCTCGACAGGGTTTCAGGGAGACCCGGTACTTC.

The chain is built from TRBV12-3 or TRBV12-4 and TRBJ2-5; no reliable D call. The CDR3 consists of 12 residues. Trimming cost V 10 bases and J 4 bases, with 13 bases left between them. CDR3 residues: CANGWEGETQYF. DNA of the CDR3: TGTGCCAACGGGTGGGAAGGAGAGACCCAGTACTTC.

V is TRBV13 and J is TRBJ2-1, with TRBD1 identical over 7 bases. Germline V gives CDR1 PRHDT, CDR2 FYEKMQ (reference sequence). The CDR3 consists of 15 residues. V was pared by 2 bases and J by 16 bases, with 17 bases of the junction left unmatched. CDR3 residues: CASSLTSTGFNEHFF. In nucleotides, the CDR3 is TGTGCCAGCAGCTTAACCTCGACAGGGTTCAATGAACATTTCTTC.

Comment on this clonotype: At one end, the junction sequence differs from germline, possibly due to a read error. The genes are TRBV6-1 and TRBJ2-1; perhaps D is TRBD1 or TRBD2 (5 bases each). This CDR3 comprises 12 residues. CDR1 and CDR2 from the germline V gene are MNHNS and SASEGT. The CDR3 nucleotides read TGTGCCAGCAATGAAGGAGGCAGGGCGTCATTCTTC. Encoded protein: CASNEGGRASFF.

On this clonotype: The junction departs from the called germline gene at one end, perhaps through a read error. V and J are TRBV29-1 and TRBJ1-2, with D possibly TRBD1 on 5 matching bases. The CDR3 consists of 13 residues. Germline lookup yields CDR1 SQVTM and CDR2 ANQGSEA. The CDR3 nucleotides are TGCTGCGTTCTCCAGACGGGGGTCTATGGCTACGCCTTC. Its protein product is CCVLQTGVYGYAF.

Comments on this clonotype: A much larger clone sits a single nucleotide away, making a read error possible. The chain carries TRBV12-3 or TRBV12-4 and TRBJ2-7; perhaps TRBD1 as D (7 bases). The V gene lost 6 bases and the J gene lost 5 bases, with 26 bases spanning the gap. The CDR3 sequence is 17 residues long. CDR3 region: CASSSYPTGRNTHEQYF. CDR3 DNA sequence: TGTGCCAGCAGCTCATATCCGACAGGGAGGAATACCCACGAGCAGTACTTC.

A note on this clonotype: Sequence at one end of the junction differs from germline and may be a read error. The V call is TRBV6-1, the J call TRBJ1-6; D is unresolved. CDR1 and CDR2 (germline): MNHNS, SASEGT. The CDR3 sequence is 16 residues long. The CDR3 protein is CASSEEGGYYNSPIHF. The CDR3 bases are TGTGCCAGCAGTGAGGAGGGTGGATACTATAATTCACCCATCCACTTT.

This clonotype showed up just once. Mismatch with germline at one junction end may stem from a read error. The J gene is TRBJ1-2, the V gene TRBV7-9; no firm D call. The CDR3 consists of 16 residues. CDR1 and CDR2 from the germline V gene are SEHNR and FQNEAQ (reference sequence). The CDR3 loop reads CAISLALETATTGYTF. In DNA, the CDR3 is TGTGCCATCAGCTTAGCGTTAGAGACCGCAACTACTGGCTACACCTTC. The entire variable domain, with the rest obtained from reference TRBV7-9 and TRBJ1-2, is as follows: DTGVSQNPRHKITKRGQNVTFRCDPISEHNRLYWYRQTLGQGPEFLTYFQNEAQLEKSRLLSDRFSAERPKGSFSTLEIQRTEQGDSAMYLCAISLALETATTGYTFGSGTRLTVV.

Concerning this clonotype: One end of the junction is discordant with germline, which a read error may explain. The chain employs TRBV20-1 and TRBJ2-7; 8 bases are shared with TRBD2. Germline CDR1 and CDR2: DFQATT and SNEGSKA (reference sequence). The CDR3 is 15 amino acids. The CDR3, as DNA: TGCAGTGTTAGAGAAGGACTAGCTGGGTTCTACGAGCAGTACTTC. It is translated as CSVREGLAGFYEQYF.

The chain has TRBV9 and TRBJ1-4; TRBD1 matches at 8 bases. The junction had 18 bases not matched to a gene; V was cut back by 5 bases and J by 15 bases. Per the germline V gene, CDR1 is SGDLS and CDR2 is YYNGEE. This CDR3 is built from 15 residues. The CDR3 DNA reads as TGTGCCAGCAGGGTGTCGCTTCAGGGGGCCGATGGATTGTTTTTT. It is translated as CASRVSLQGADGLFF.

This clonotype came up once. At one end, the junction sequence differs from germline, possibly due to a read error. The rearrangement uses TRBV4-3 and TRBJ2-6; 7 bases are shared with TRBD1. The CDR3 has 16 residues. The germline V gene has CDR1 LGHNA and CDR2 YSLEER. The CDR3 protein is CANSPSQGSVANILTF. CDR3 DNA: TGCGCCAACAGCCCCTCACAGGGGTCTGTGGCCAACATCCTGACTTTC.

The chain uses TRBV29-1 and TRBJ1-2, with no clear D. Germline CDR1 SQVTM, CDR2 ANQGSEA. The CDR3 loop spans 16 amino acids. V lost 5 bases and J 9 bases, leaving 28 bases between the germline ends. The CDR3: CSVLPYQSSGENSYTF. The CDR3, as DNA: TGCAGCGTTCTCCCCTATCAATCCTCGGGAGAAAATAGCTACACCTTC.

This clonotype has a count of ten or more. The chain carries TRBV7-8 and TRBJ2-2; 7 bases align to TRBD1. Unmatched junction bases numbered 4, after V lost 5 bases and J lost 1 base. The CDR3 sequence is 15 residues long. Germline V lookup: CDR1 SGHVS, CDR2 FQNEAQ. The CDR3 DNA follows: TGTGCCAGCAGCACCGGGACAGTGAACACCGGGGAGCTGTTTTTT. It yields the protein CASSTGTVNTGELFF. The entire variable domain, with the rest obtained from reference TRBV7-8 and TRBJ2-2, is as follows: GAGVSQSPRYKVAKRGQDVALRCDPISGHVSLFWYQQALGQGPEFLTYFQNEAQLDKSGLPSDRFFAERPEGSVSTLKIQRTQQEDSAVYLCASSTGTVNTGELFFGEGSRLTVL.

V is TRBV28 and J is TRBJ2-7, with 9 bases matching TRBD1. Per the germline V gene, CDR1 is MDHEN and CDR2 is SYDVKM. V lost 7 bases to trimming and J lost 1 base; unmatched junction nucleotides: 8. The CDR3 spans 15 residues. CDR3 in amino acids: CASIPGTGKSYEQYF. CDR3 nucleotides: TGTGCCAGCATTCCCGGGACAGGGAAATCCTACGAGCAGTACTTC.

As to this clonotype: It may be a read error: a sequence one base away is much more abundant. CDR3 bases: TGTGCCAGCAGTGAAATAGGGGAGTGGGAGACCCAGTACTTC. It yields the protein CASSEIGEWETQYF. The J gene is TRBJ2-5, the V gene TRBV6-1; D may correspond to TRBD1 or TRBD2 (5 bases each). Germline V gene data show CDR1 as MNHNS and CDR2 as SASEGT. This CDR3 spans 14 amino acids. Trimming pared 2 bases from V and 5 bases from J, leaving 12 bases between.

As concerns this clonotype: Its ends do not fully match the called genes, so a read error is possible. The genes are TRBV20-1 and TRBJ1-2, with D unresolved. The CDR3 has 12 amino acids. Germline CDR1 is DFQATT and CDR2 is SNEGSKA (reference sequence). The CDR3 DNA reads TGCAGTACTATTGGCGGAAACTATGGCTATACCTTC. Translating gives CSTIGGNYGYTF.

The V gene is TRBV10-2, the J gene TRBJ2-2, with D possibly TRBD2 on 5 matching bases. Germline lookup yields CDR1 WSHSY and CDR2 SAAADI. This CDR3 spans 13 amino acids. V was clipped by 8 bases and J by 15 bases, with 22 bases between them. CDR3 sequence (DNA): TGCGCCAGCGGTTCCGTCAGGAGTCGGGAATTGTTTTTT. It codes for CASGSVRSRELFF.

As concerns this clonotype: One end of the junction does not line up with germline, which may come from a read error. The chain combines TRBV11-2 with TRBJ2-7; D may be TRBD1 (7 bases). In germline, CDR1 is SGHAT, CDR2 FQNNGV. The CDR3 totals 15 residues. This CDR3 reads CTSSLDQGGRCDQYF. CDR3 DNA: TGTACCAGCAGCTTAGACCAGGGGGGCAGGTGCGATCAGTACTTC.

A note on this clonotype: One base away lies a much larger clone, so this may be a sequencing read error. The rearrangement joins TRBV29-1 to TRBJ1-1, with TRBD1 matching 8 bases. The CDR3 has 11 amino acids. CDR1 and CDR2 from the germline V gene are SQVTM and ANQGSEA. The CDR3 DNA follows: TGCAGCGCCTTACAGGGGGTGGAAGCTTGCTTT. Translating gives CSALQGVEACF.